The 4 T cell receptor beta chains in this list originate from one sample, sequenced in a study of OX40 agonist ivuxolimab in advanced cancers. Here immunoSEQ multiplex PCR was the method, and the copy in TCRdb shows in-frame clones only, minus some. The sample yields some 98,000 clones, more than 85% seen once. Sequencing was performed on CD4+ or CD8+ T cells sorted from blood, taken in a trial of the OX40 agonist ivuxolimab. The source of these receptors is an adult with an advanced solid tumor such as melanoma, head and neck, liver or kidney cancer.

The rearrangement joins TRBV30 to TRBJ2-3; D may correspond to TRBD1 or TRBD2 (6 bases each). CDR3 size: 14 residues. V was trimmed by 6 bases and J by 5 bases, leaving 18 bases between them. The V gene's germline CDR1 is GTSNPN and CDR2 SVGIG (reference sequence). The DNA of the CDR3 is TGTGCCTGCTCCCTTAGCGGAGGGGGAGATACGCAGTATTTT. The encoded protein is CACSLSGGGDTQYF.

The chain links TRBV10-3 to TRBJ1-3; D may be TRBD1 (5 bases). Germline values: CDR1 ENHRY, CDR2 SYGVKD. The CDR3 is made up of 16 amino acids. Between the trimmed V and J ends, which lost 7 bases and 0 bases, there was a span of 16 bases. The DNA of the CDR3 is TGTGCCATCACTCCGCGTGCTACAGGCTCTGGAAACACCATATATTTT. This translates into CAITPRATGSGNTIYF.

The V gene is TRBV11-2, the J gene TRBJ2-3, with TRBD2 identical over 9 bases. The CDR3 has 16 amino acids. From germline, CDR1 is SGHAT and CDR2 FQNNGV. V lost 2 bases, J lost 3 bases, and 6 bases stayed unmatched. CDR3: CASSLSVAGVTDTQYF. CDR3 nucleotides: TGTGCCAGCAGCTTATCGGTAGCGGGAGTGACAGATACGCAGTATTTT.

V usage is TRBV4-1 and J usage is TRBJ1-6; possibly TRBD1 for D (5 bases). Germline V lookup: CDR1 MGHRA, CDR2 YSYEKL. V was trimmed by 1 base and J by 5 bases, leaving 18 bases between them. The CDR3 covers 18 residues. CDR3 loop: CASSQGFPQGSHNSPLHF. The CDR3 coding sequence is TGCGCCAGCAGCCAAGGTTTTCCCCAGGGTTCCCATAATTCACCCCTCCACTTT.